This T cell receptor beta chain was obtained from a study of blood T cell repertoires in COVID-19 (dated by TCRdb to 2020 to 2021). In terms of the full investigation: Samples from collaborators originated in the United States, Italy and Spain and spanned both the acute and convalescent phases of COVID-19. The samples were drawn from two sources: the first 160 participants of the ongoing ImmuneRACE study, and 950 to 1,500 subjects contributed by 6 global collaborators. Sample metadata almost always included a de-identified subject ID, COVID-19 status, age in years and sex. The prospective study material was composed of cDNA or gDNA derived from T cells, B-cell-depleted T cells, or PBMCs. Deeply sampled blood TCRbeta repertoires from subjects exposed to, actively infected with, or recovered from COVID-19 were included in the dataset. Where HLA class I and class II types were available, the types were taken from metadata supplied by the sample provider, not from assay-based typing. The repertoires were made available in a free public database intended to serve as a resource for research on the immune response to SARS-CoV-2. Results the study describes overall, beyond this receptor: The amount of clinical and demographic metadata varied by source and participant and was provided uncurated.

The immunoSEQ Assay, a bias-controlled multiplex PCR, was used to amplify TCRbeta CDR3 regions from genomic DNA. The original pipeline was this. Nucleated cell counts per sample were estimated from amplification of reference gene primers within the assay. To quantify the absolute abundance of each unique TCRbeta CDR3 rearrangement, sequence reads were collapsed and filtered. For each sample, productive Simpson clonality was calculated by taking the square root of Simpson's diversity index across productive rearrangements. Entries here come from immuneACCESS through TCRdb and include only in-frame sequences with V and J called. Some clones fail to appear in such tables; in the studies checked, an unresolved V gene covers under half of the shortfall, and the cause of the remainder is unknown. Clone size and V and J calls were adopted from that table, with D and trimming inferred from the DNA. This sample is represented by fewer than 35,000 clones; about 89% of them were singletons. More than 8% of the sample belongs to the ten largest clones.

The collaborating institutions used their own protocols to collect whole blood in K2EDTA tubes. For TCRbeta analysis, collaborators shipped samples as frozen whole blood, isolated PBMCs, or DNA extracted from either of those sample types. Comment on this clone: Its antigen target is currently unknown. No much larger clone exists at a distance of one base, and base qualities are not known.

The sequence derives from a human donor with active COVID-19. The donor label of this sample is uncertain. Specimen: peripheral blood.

The CDR3 has the sequence CASSQEGGQTPYEQYF. DNA sequence: TGCGCCAGCAGCCAAGAAGGTGGACAGACCCCCTACGAGCAGTACTTC. Recombination joined TRBV4-1 with TRBJ2-7, and TRBD1 may be the D gene, going by 6 matching bases. Counted from cysteine to phenylalanine, this CDR3 has 16 amino acids. Here the CDR3 DNA is all that survives: 48 bases in frame from base 1. Per the germline V gene, MGHRA is the CDR1 and YSYEKL is the CDR2. A distance of 14 bases separates the germline ends of V and J, which lose 0 bases and 2 bases respectively.